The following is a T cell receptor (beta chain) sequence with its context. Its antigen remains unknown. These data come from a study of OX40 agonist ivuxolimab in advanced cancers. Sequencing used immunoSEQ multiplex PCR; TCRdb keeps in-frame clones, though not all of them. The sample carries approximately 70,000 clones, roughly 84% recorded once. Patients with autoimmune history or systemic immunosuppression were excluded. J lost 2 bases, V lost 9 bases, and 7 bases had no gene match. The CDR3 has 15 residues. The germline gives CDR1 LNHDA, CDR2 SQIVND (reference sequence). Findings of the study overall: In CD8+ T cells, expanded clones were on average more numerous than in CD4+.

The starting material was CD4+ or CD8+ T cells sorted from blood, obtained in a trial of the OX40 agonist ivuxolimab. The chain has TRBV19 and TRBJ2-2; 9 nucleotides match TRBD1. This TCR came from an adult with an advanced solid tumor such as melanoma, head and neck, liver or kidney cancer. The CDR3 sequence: CASRTGALNTGELFF. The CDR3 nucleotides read TGTGCCAGCCGGACAGGGGCCCTTAACACCGGGGAGCTGTTTTTT.